This TCR beta chain was retrieved from a study of CD8 T cell repertoires and HIV-1 epitope variants. This CDR3 has 17 amino acids. V lost 2 bases, J lost 7 bases, and 9 bases stayed unmatched. Germline loops: CDR1 MNHNS, CDR2 SASEGT. TCRdb's copy holds only in-frame clones and misses some; the assay was immunoSEQ multiplex PCR. The table shows 3,500 to 5,000 clones, with around 68% occurring only once. With regard to this clone: Its antigen is not known.

This receptor was obtained from a male donor with HIV. The sample consisted of cultured CD8+ T cells derived from PBMCs. The genes are TRBV6-1 and TRBJ2-2; 11 bases align to TRBD2. CDR3 loop: CASSEQGTSGSVGELFF. The CDR3 DNA reads as TGTGCCAGCAGTGAACAAGGGACTAGCGGATCCGTCGGGGAGCTGTTTTTT.